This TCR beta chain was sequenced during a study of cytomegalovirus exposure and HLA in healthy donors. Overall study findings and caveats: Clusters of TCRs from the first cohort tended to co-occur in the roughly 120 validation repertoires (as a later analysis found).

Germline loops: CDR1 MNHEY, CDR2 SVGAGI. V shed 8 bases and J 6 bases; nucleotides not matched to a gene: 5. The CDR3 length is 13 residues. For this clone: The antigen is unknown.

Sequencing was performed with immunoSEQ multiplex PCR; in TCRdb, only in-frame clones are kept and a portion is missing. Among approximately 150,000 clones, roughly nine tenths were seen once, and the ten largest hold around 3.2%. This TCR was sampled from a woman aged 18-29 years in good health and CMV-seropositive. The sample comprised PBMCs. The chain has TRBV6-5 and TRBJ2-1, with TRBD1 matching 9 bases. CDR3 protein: CASAETGGNEQFF. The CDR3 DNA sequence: TGTGCCAGCGCCGAGACAGGGGGCAATGAGCAGTTCTTC.